The 17 T cell receptor beta chains presented below share a single source sample, sequenced in a study of technical replicates of blood from a few donors. The protocol was immunoSEQ multiplex PCR, while the TCRdb copy is restricted to in-frame clones and leaves out a portion. The sample consists of tens of thousands of clones, 90% to 95% of them appearing once. Sequencing was carried out using T cells isolated from PBMCs. The receptors derive from a human donor in good health.

This clone has just one count. CDR3 amino acids: CASSLVASETYEQYF. DNA for the CDR3: TGTGCCAGCAGCTTAGTAGCTAGCGAAACCTACGAGCAGTACTTC. The chain links TRBV7-6 to TRBJ2-7; D is possibly TRBD2 (6 bases). Deletions cut 1 base from V and 2 bases from J, with 12 bases between. The CDR3 loop spans 15 amino acids. Germline loops: CDR1 SGHVS, CDR2 FNYEAQ. The full variable domain, in which reference TRBV7-6 and TRBJ2-7 provide the parts outside the CDR3, is GAGVSQSPRYKVTKRGQDVALRCDPISGHVSLYWYRQALGQGPEFLTYFNYEAQQDKSGLPNDRFSAERPEGSISTLTIQRTEQRDSAMYRCASSLVASETYEQYFGPGTRLTVT.

The chain links TRBV5-4 to TRBJ2-7; D is perhaps TRBD1 (5 bases). The CDR3 runs 13 residues. Trimming took off 4 bases at V and 6 bases at J, with 14 bases between the two ends. Germline V gene lookup returns CDR1 SGHNT and CDR2 YYREEE (reference sequence). The CDR3 protein is CASSQIGASEQYF. CDR3 bases: TGTGCCAGCAGCCAGATTGGGGCCTCCGAGCAGTACTTC.

This chain joins TRBV27 and TRBJ2-7, with 9 bases identical to TRBD1. This CDR3 has 15 residues. Per germline, CDR1 MNHEY and CDR2 SMNVEV (reference sequence). V lost 6 bases and J lost 2; bases outside the gene matches: 8. For the CDR3, the DNA is TGTGCCAGCAGGCTATCGGGGACAGGGCCCTACGAGCAGTACTTC. This gives the protein CASRLSGTGPYEQYF.

The chain combines TRBV5-1 with TRBJ1-1; D is perhaps TRBD1 (5 bases). Germline V gene lookup returns CDR1 SGHRS and CDR2 YFSETQ. V lost 5 bases and J lost 1, with 12 bases in between. This CDR3 is built from 14 residues. The CDR3 region is CASSIPGGNTEAFF. In nucleotides, the CDR3 is TGCGCCAGCAGTATTCCCGGGGGGAACACTGAAGCTTTCTTT.

This clone was detected only once. The rearrangement links TRBV11-2 to TRBJ1-1, with no clear D. With 1 base removed from V and 1 base from J, the gap between germline ends came to 4 bases. The CDR3 sequence is 13 residues long. CDR1 SGHAT and CDR2 FQNNGV come from the germline V gene. The CDR3: CASSLGRNTEAFF. The CDR3 DNA reads TGTGCCAGCAGCTTAGGCAGGAACACTGAAGCTTTCTTT.

The genes are TRBV30 and TRBJ2-1; 8 bases agree with TRBD1. The CDR3 totals 14 residues. After removal of 6 bases from V and 3 bases from J, the junction contained 7 bases not matched to a gene. Per germline, CDR1 GTSNPN and CDR2 SVGIG (reference sequence). This chain's CDR3 is CACRVTGGYNEQFF. The CDR3 DNA sequence: TGTGCCTGCCGAGTTACAGGGGGCTACAATGAGCAGTTCTTC.

The chain is built from TRBV4-1 and TRBJ2-1; 13 bases fit TRBD2. CDR3 length equals 19 residues. The germline CDR1 and CDR2 sequences are MGHRA and YSYEKL. V shed 2 bases and J 9 bases; nucleotides not matched to a gene: 16. The CDR3 DNA reads TGCGCCAGCAGCCAAAGGACTAGCGGGAGTCTCCAAGCCTTTCGTGAGCAGTTCTTC. Translating gives CASSQRTSGSLQAFREQFF.

CDR3 DNA: TGCAGCGTTGTGTACAGGGCCCGTGGCTACACCTTC. Its translation: CSVVYRARGYTF. The chain uses TRBV29-1 and TRBJ1-2; D possibly corresponds to TRBD1 (6 bases). In germline, CDR1 is SQVTM, CDR2 ANQGSEA. With 4 bases removed from V and 7 bases from J, the gap between germline ends came to 13 bases. The CDR3 totals 12 residues.

The chain carries TRBV7-9 and TRBJ1-5; 7 bases fit TRBD1. The CDR3 sequence is 14 residues long. V shed 5 bases, J shed 3 bases, and the junction held 4 bases outside the gene matches. Germline CDR1 SEHNR, CDR2 FQNEAQ (reference sequence). The DNA for the CDR3 is TGTGCCAGCAGCCGCGACAGGGCCAATCAGCCCCAGCATTTT. Translated, it gives CASSRDRANQPQHF.

This chain connects TRBV13 to TRBJ1-2; 10 bases fit TRBD1. CDR3 length: 15 amino acids. The germline gives CDR1 PRHDT, CDR2 FYEKMQ (reference sequence). V gave up 3 bases and J gave up 8 bases; unmatched junction bases: 9. The CDR3 spells CASSLPVGQGHGYTF. The CDR3, as DNA: TGTGCCAGCAGCTTGCCCGTGGGACAGGGGCACGGCTACACCTTC.

The gene calls are TRBV27 and TRBJ2-7; D may be TRBD1 (7 bases). The CDR3 is 15 residues long. Germline V gene sequence: CDR1 MNHEY, CDR2 SMNVEV (reference sequence). V lost 6 bases to trimming and J lost 6 bases, with 21 bases between them. In DNA form, the CDR3 reads TGTGCCAGCAGCTTCACAGACAGGGAGGTTGGCGAGCAGTACTTC. This encodes CASSFTDREVGEQYF.

This chain connects TRBV5-1 to TRBJ2-3, with 10 bases identical to TRBD2. This CDR3 comprises 15 residues. The germline V gene encodes CDR1 SGHRS and CDR2 YFSETQ. With 4 bases clipped from V and 3 bases from J, the junction kept 5 bases outside the gene matches. Written as DNA, the CDR3 is TGCGCCAGCAGCCTACCTAGCGGGGGAACAGATACGCAGTATTTT. Protein sequence: CASSLPSGGTDTQYF.

The chain is built from TRBV6-9 and TRBJ2-7; no definite D call. Germline V gives CDR1 MNHGY, CDR2 SVAAGI. This CDR3 is built from 13 residues. V was trimmed by 0 bases and J by 4 bases, leaving 7 bases between them. The CDR3 DNA reads TGTGCCAGCAGTTATTCAGTCGGGTACGAGCAGTACTTC. This sequence encodes CASSYSVGYEQYF.

The chain combines TRBV10-3 with TRBJ2-5; 7 nucleotides match TRBD1. V lost 0 bases to trimming and J lost 6 bases; unmatched junction nucleotides: 7. The CDR3 runs to 15 residues. Germline-derived CDR1 and CDR2 are ENHRY and SYGVKD. The CDR3 loop is CAISESNDRVKTQYF. The CDR3 DNA reads TGTGCCATCAGTGAGTCGAATGACAGGGTGAAGACCCAGTACTTC.

V gene TRBV5-1 combines with J gene TRBJ2-1; a possible D gene is TRBD2 (6 bases). Germline V gives CDR1 SGHRS, CDR2 YFSETQ. Trimming removed 4 bases from V and 5 bases from J, with 22 bases in between. This CDR3 is 17 amino acids long. DNA for the CDR3: TGCGCCAGCAGCCAAAACCCAATCCGGGACTTGAACAATGAGCAGTTCTTC. Encoded protein: CASSQNPIRDLNNEQFF.

This clone has a single count. The V call is TRBV6-4, the J call TRBJ2-1; possibly TRBD2 for D (6 bases). From germline, CDR1 is MRHNA and CDR2 SNTAGT. This CDR3 is built from 15 residues. V was shortened by 6 bases and J by 2 bases, with 14 bases between the two germline ends. The CDR3 DNA reads as TGTGCCAGCAGGGCGAGCGGGCTCGCCTACAATGAGCAGTTCTTC. Translating it yields CASRASGLAYNEQFF.

This sequence joins TRBV5-1 and TRBJ2-1, with D possibly TRBD1 on 6 matching bases. Trimming shortened V by 3 bases and J by 9 bases, and 16 bases separated the two germline ends. This CDR3 has 14 amino acids. Germline-derived CDR1 and CDR2 are SGHRS and YFSETQ. The CDR3 sequence: CASSSGTQGGEQFF. CDR3 nucleotides: TGCGCCAGCAGCTCCGGGACCCAAGGGGGTGAGCAGTTCTTC.